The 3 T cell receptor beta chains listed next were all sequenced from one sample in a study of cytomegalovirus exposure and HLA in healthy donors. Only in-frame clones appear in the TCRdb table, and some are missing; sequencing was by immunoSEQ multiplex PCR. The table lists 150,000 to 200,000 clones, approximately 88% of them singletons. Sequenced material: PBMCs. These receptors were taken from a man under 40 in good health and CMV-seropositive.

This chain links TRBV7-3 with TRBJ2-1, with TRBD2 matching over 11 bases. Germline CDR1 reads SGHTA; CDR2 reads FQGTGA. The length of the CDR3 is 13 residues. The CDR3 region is CASGASGGFEQFF. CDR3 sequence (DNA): TGTGCGTCTGGGGCTAGCGGGGGGTTTGAGCAGTTCTTC.

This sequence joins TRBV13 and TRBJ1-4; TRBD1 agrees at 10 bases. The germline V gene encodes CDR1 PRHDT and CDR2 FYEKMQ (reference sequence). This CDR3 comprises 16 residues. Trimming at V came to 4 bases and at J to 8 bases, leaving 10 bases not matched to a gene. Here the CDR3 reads CASSSSRDRGLEKLFF. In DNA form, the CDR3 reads TGTGCCAGCAGCTCCTCCAGGGACAGGGGACTCGAAAAACTGTTTTTT. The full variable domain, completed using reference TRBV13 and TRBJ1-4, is AAGVIQSPRHLIKEKRETATLKCYPIPRHDTVYWYQQGPGQDPQFLISFYEKMQSDKGSIPDRFSAQQFSDYHSELNMSSLELGDSALYFCASSSSRDRGLEKLFFGSGTQLSVL.

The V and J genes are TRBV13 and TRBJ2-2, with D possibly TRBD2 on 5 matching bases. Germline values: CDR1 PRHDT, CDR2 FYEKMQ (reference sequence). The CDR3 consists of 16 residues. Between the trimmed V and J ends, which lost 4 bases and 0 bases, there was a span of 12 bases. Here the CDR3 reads CASSSDETTNTGELFF. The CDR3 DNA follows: TGTGCCAGCAGCTCTGATGAGACTACGAACACCGGGGAGCTGTTTTTT.